These T cell receptor beta chains were read from a single sample in a study of T cell responses to AZD1222 COVID-19 vaccine. Only in-frame clones appear in the TCRdb table, and some are missing; sequencing was by immunoSEQ multiplex PCR. The sample includes 160,000 or so clones, 90% to 95% of them seen just once. The source material was peripheral blood, sampled 28 days after the second AZD1222 dose. These receptors were obtained from an adult who received the AZD1222 COVID-19 vaccine. Each CDR3 is given with its conserved first and last residue. D genes are given only for firm matches. Rows give clone size only sometimes, using once, few, many, or a class for an expanded clone.

.,TRBJ2-1,.,TRBV7-2,CASSLDHNEQFF,TGTGCCAGCAGCTTAGACCACAATGAGCAGTTCTTC
.,TRBJ2-1,.,TRBV7-9,CASSLKREGEQFF,TGTGCCAGCAGCTTAAAACGAGAGGGTGAGCAGTTCTTC
TRBD2,TRBJ2-7,.,TRBV3-1/TRBV3-2,CASSHSAGGYYEQYF,TGTGCCAGCAGCCATTCAGCGGGAGGGTACTACGAGCAGTACTTC
TRBD2,TRBJ2-7,.,TRBV3-1/TRBV3-2,CASSHHNPRAGGPTGPYEQYF,TGTGCCAGCAGCCACCATAACCCCCGAGCGGGAGGACCGACAGGGCCCTACGAGCAGTACTTC
.,TRBJ1-1,.,TRBV6-5,CASRDGLNTEAFF,TGTGCCAGCAGGGACGGATTGAACACTGAAGCTTTCTTT
TRBD1,TRBJ2-5,.,TRBV9,CASSDRGIGETQYF,TGTGCCAGCAGCGACAGGGGAATAGGGGAGACCCAGTACTTC
.,TRBJ1-1,.,TRBV30,CAWSSRFPGTEAFF,TGTGCCTGGAGTAGTCGGTTTCCGGGCACTGAAGCTTTCTTT
.,TRBJ1-6,.,TRBV6-2/TRBV6-3,CASSYSASRGNSPLHF,TGTGCCAGCAGTTACTCGGCTTCCAGGGGAAATTCACCCCTCCACTTT
.,TRBJ1-2,.,TRBV7-8,CASTLFRGAYGYTF,TGTGCCAGCACCCTCTTTCGAGGGGCATATGGCTACACCTTC
.,TRBJ1-1,.,TRBV6-7,CATDSPLGVGAFF,TGTGCCACGGACAGTCCCCTTGGGGTGGGAGCTTTCTTT
.,TRBJ1-6,.,TRBV6-1,CASSEEFANSPLHF,TGTGCCAGCAGTGAAGAGTTCGCCAATTCACCCCTCCACTTT
TRBD2,TRBJ2-7,.,TRBV6-6,CASSFSGGKAYEQYF,TGTGCCAGCAGTTTTAGCGGGGGGAAAGCCTACGAGCAGTACTTC
.,TRBJ1-1,.,TRBV2,CASYMNTEAFF,TGTGCCAGCTACATGAACACTGAAGCTTTCTTT
.,TRBJ2-7,.,TRBV12-3/TRBV12-4,CASSLIGGYEQYF,TGTGCCAGCAGTTTAATCGGCGGCTACGAGCAGTACTTC
.,TRBJ1-5,.,TRBV19,CASSITGAYSNQPQHF,TGTGCCAGTAGTATAACTGGGGCCTATAGCAATCAGCCCCAGCATTTT
.,TRBJ1-1,.,TRBV5-1,CASSNPWGTEAFF,TGCGCCAGCAGCAACCCTTGGGGGACTGAAGCTTTCTTT
.,TRBJ2-3,.,TRBV11-2,CASSLPVGSTQYF,TGTGCCAGCAGCCTCCCGGTTGGCAGTACGCAGTATTTT
TRBD1,TRBJ1-6,.,TRBV12-5,CASGAGQSIYNSPLHF,TGTGCTAGTGGTGCGGGACAGAGTATCTATAATTCACCCCTCCACTTT
.,TRBJ2-1,.,TRBV11-1,CASSLGGDSYNEQFF,TGTGCCAGCAGCTTAGGAGGGGACTCCTACAATGAGCAGTTCTTC
.,TRBJ2-7,.,TRBV7-9,CASSLGPDSSYEQYF,TGTGCCAGCAGCTTAGGCCCGGACTCCTCCTACGAGCAGTACTTC
.,TRBJ2-1,.,TRBV7-6,CASSLGFRGGSYNEQFF,TGTGCCAGCAGCTTAGGATTTAGGGGGGGCTCCTACAATGAGCAGTTCTTC
.,TRBJ2-2,.,TRBV24-1,CATSDPTQGGNTGELFF,TGTGCCACCAGTGATCCAACTCAGGGGGGGAACACCGGGGAGCTGTTTTTT
.,TRBJ2-1,.,TRBV5-1,CASSWDLGSEQFF,TGCGCCAGCAGCTGGGACCTTGGCTCGGAGCAGTTCTTC
.,TRBJ2-5,.,TRBV4-2,CASSQGQAGGETQYF,TGTGCCAGCAGCCAAGGACAGGCTGGGGGAGAGACCCAGTACTTC
.,TRBJ1-1,.,TRBV30,CAWSVSRAGEAFF,TGTGCCTGGAGTGTCTCCCGGGCCGGCGAAGCTTTCTTT
.,TRBJ1-3,.,TRBV5-8,CASSFLVPGNTIYF,TGTGCCAGCAGCTTTCTGGTCCCTGGAAACACCATATATTTT
.,TRBJ2-2,few,TRBV25-1,CASSVQGTNTGELFF,TGTGCCAGCAGTGTGCAGGGGACGAACACCGGGGAGCTGTTTTTT
.,TRBJ2-7,.,TRBV5-1,CASRTTDTYSYEQYF,TGCGCCAGCAGGACGACCGACACGTACTCCTACGAGCAGTACTTC
.,TRBJ2-7,.,TRBV28,CASKTRDIDSYEQYF,TGTGCCAGCAAGACCCGGGACATCGACTCCTACGAGCAGTACTTC
.,TRBJ1-1,.,TRBV5-5,CASSFSRNTEAFF,TGTGCCAGCAGCTTCTCCCGGAACACTGAAGCTTTCTTT
TRBD1,TRBJ1-5,.,TRBV7-9,CASSWGQNQPQHF,TGTGCCAGCTCGTGGGGACAGAATCAGCCCCAGCATTTT
.,TRBJ1-4,.,TRBV4-1,CASSQAGVHEKLFF,TGCGCCAGCAGCCAGGCGGGAGTCCATGAAAAACTGTTTTTT
.,TRBJ1-1,.,TRBV18,CASSPRQLLNTEAFF,TGTGCCAGCTCACCCCGACAGCTTTTGAACACTGAAGCTTTCTTT
.,TRBJ2-5,.,TRBV5-5,CASSLEGTQYF,TGTGCCAGCAGCTTGGAAGGGACCCAGTACTTC
.,TRBJ1-2,.,TRBV27,CASRPTDRYGYTF,TGTGCCAGCAGACCGACAGACCGCTATGGCTACACCTTC
TRBD2,TRBJ2-3,.,TRBV18,CASSPGGGTDTQYF,TGTGCCAGCTCACCAGGGGGGGGCACAGATACGCAGTATTTT
.,TRBJ1-4,once,TRBV5-6,CASSLVGEHNEKLFF,TGTGCCAGCAGCTTGGTGGGGGAGCATAATGAAAAACTGTTTTTT
.,TRBJ2-1,.,TRBV7-6,CASSPPPWSYNEQFF,TGTGCCAGCAGCCCCCCGCCCTGGTCCTACAATGAGCAGTTCTTC
TRBD2,TRBJ2-1,.,TRBV5-1,CASSLTSGIINNEQFF,TGCGCCAGCAGCTTGACTAGCGGGATAATCAACAATGAGCAGTTCTTC
.,TRBJ1-3,.,TRBV11-2,CASSLAPGPGNTIYF,TGTGCCAGCAGCTTAGCCCCAGGGCCGGGAAACACCATATATTTT
TRBD2,TRBJ2-1,.,TRBV27,CASSLLISGSGSILNEQFF,TGTGCCAGCAGTTTATTGATTTCCGGTAGCGGGAGCATTCTCAATGAGCAGTTCTTC
TRBD2,TRBJ2-1,.,TRBV27,CASSLGTSGIPEQFF,TGTGCCAGCAGTTTAGGGACTAGCGGCATTCCTGAGCAGTTCTTC
TRBD1,TRBJ2-2,.,TRBV24-1,CATTDEGTGTGSTGELFF,TGTGCCACCACCGATGAGGGGACCGGGACAGGGAGCACCGGGGAGCTGTTTTTT
.,TRBJ1-1,once,TRBV9,CASSVAGNTEAFF,TGTGCCAGCAGCGTAGCGGGGAACACTGAAGCTTTCTTT
TRBD1,TRBJ1-2,.,TRBV7-2,CASSLGSGTGSYGYTF,TGTGCCAGCAGCTTAGGGTCTGGGACAGGGAGTTATGGCTACACCTTC
.,TRBJ1-2,.,TRBV7-8,CASSPEGLGLRGYTF,TGTGCCAGCAGCCCTGAGGGTTTGGGTCTTCGGGGCTACACCTTC
.,TRBJ2-7,.,TRBV27,CASGYEQYF,TGTGCCAGCGGCTACGAGCAGTACTTC
.,TRBJ2-5,once,TRBV19,CASSIWGETQYF,TGTGCCAGTAGTATTTGGGGCGAGACCCAGTACTTC
TRBD2,TRBJ2-5,.,TRBV7-2,CASSLGGEGTQYF,TGTGCCAGCAGCTTGGGGGGGGAGGGGACCCAGTACTTC
.,TRBJ1-2,.,TRBV19,CASSIDLGSYGYTF,TGTGCCAGTAGTATCGATTTAGGCAGCTATGGCTACACCTTC
TRBD1,TRBJ2-2,.,TRBV6-5,CASSFGQGLGTGELFF,TGTGCCAGCAGTTTCGGACAGGGACTTGGCACCGGGGAGCTGTTTTTT
TRBD1,TRBJ1-5,.,TRBV18,CASSLDRGQDQPQHF,TGTGCCAGCTCACTGGACAGGGGGCAGGATCAGCCCCAGCATTTT
TRBD1,TRBJ1-2,.,TRBV16,CASSQSNRGSRGYTF,TGTGCCAGCAGCCAATCGAACAGGGGATCACGGGGCTACACCTTC
.,TRBJ1-1,.,TRBV27,CASSFARNTEAFF,TGTGCCAGCAGTTTCGCGCGGAACACTGAAGCTTTCTTT
.,TRBJ2-3,.,TRBV24-1,CATSDFKGADTQYF,TGTGCCACCAGTGATTTTAAGGGCGCAGATACGCAGTATTTT
.,TRBJ1-1,.,TRBV7-3,CASSFGGYTEAFF,TGTGCCAGCAGCTTTGGGGGATACACTGAAGCTTTCTTT